This T cell receptor (beta chain) was identified during a study of T cell repertoires in cytomegalovirus infection. The overall study: A matching HLA type, together with CMV infection, was signaled by public TCR beta signatures.

Comments on this clonotype: Its antigen is undetermined.

Broader study findings: Cumulative frequency (of public TCR beta family members) identified carriers of CMV plus the relevant HLA. HLA-C-restricted CMV clonotypes gave the most frequent clonotype in two of eight donors.

V was clipped by 3 bases and J by 0 bases, with 15 bases between them. The CDR3 is 17 residues long. Germline CDR1 KGHSH, CDR2 LQKENI. MiXCR, applied by TCRdb to the reads, yields one record per CDR3 protein. Altogether around 740,000 distinct CDR3 sequences are present, approximately 40% being singletons, with the ten largest covering 2.8%. This sequence was found in a human donor in good health (CMV status not recorded). Some clones in this sample may be carry-over from other donors' samples. Sequencing was carried out using PBMCs. This rearrangement joins TRBV18 to TRBJ1-3, with D uncertain. CDR3 sequence: CASSPRAETHSGNTIYF. CDR3 DNA sequence: TGTGCCAGCTCACCCCGCGCAGAGACCCACTCTGGAAACACCATATATTTT.